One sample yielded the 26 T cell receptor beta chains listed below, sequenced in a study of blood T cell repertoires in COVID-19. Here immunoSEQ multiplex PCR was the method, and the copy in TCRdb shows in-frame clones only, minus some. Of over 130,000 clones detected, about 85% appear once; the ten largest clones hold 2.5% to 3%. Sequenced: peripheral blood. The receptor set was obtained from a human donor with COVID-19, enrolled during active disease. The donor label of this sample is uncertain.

CDR3 residues: CASSRDRGTGELFF. Here the CDR3 DNA reads TGTGCCAGCAGCCGGGACAGGGGAACCGGGGAGCTGTTTTTT. The chain recombines TRBV7-2 with TRBJ2-2; TRBD1 agrees at 10 bases. Germline loops: CDR1 SGHTA, CDR2 FQGNSA. V dropped 5 bases and J dropped 5; count of bases not matched to a gene: 2. CDR3 size: 14 residues.

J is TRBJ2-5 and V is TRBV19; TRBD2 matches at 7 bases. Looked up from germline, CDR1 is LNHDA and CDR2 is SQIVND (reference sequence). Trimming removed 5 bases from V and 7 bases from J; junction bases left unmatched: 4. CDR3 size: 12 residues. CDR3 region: CASSREDGTQYF. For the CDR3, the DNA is TGTGCCAGTAGTCGGGAGGATGGGACCCAGTACTTC.

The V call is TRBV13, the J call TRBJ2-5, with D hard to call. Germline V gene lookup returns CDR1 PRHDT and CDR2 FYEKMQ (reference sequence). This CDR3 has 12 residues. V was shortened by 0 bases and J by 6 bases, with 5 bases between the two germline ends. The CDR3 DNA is TGTGCCAGCAGCTTAGGGCGGCAGACCCAGTACTTC. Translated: CASSLGRQTQYF.

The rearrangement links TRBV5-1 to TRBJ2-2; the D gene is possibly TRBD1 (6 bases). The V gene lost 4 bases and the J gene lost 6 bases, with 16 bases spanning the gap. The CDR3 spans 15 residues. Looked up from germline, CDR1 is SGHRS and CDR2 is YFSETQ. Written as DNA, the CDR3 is TGCGCCAGCAGCAAGACAGGAGGCTTTGCCGGGGAGCTGTTTTTT. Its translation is CASSKTGGFAGELFF. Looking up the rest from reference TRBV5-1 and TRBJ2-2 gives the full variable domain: KAGVTQTPRYLIKTRGQQVTLSCSPISGHRSVSWYQQTPGQGLQFLFEYFSETQRNKGNFPGRFSGRQFSNSRSEMNVSTLELGDSALYLCASSKTGGFAGELFFGEGSRLTVL.

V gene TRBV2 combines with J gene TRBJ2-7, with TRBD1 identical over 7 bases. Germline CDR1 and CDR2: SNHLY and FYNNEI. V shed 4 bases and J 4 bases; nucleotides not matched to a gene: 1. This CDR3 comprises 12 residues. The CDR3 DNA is TGTGCCAGCAGTGGACAGGGTTACGAGCAGTACTTC. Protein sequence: CASSGQGYEQYF.

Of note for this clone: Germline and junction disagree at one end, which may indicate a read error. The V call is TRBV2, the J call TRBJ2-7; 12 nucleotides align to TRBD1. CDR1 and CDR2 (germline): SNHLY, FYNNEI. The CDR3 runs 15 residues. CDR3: CASREEWDRGREQYF. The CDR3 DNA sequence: TGTGCCAGCAGGGAAGAATGGGACAGGGGGCGAGAGCAGTACTTC.

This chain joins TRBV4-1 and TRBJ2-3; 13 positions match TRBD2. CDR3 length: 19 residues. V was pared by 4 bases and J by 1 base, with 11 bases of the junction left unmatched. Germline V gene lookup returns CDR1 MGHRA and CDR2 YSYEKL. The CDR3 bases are TGCGCCAGCAGCCGGCAGAACGGACTAGCGGGGGACCGCACAGATACGCAGTATTTT. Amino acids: CASSRQNGLAGDRTDTQYF.

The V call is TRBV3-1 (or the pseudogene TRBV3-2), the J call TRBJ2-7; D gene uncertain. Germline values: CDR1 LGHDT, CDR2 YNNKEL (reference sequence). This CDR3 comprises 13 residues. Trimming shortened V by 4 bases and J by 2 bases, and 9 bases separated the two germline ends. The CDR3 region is CASSPSEPYEQYF. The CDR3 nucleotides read TGTGCCAGCAGCCCGAGCGAACCCTACGAGCAGTACTTC.

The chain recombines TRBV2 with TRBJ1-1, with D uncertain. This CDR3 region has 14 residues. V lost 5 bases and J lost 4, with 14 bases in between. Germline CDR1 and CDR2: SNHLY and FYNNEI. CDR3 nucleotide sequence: TGTGCCAGCAGTCGGACTGCTTTCCCCACTGAAGCTTTCTTT. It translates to CASSRTAFPTEAFF.

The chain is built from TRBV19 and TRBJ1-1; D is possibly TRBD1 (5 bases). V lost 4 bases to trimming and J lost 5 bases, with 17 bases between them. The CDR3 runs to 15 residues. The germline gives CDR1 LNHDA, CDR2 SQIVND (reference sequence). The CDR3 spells CASSSSGEGRTEAFF. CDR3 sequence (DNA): TGTGCCAGTAGTAGTTCTGGGGAGGGGAGAACTGAAGCTTTCTTT.

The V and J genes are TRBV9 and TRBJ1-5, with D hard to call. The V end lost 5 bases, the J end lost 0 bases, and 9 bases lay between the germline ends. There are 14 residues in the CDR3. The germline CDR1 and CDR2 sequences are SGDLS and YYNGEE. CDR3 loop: CASSATDSNQPQHF. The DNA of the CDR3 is TGTGCCAGCAGTGCTACAGATAGCAATCAGCCCCAGCATTTT.

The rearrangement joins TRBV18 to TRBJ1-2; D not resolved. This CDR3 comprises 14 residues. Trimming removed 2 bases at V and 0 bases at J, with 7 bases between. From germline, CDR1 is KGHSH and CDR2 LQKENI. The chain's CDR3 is CASSPTVANYGYTF. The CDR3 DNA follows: TGTGCCAGCTCACCAACGGTAGCTAACTATGGCTACACCTTC.

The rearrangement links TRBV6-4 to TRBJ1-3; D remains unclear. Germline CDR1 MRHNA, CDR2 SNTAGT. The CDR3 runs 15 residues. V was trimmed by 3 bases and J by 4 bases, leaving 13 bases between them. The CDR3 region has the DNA TGTGCCAGCAGTGAAGGAACAGATCCCGGAAACACCATATATTTT. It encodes CASSEGTDPGNTIYF.

The CDR3 protein is CASSLSGTGIQETQYF. The CDR3 DNA follows: TGTGCCAGCAGCTTATCCGGGACAGGGATACAAGAGACCCAGTACTTC. The chain has TRBV5-4 and TRBJ2-5; 9 nucleotides match TRBD1. The CDR3 has 16 residues. The V segment lost 2 bases and the J segment 2 bases; nucleotides outside the gene matches: 7. Germline V gene data show CDR1 as SGHNT and CDR2 as YYREEE (reference sequence).

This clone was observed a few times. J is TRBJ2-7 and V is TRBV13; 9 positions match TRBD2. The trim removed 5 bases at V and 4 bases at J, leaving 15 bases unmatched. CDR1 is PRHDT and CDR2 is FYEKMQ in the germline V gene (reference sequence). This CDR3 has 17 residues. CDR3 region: CASSPYPASGKQYEQYF. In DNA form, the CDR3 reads TGTGCCAGCAGCCCGTATCCGGCTAGCGGGAAGCAGTACGAGCAGTACTTC.

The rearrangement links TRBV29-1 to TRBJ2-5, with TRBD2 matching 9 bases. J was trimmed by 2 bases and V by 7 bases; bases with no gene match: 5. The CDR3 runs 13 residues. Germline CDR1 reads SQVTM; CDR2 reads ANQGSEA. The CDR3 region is CSGETSGQETQYF. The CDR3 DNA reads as TGCAGCGGCGAGACTAGCGGTCAAGAGACCCAGTACTTC. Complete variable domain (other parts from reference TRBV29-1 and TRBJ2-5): SAVISQKPSRDICQRGTSLTIQCQVDSQVTMMFWYRQQPGQSLTLIATANQGSEATYESGFVIDKFPISRPNLTFSTLTVSNMSPEDSSIYLCSGETSGQETQYFGPGTRLLVL.

This CDR3 reads CASSQAPGTGYSPLHF. As DNA, the CDR3 is TGTGCCAGCAGCCAAGCCCCCGGGACAGGGTATTCACCCCTCCACTTT. The V call is TRBV14, the J call TRBJ1-6, with 9 bases aligning to TRBD1. V dropped 1 base and J dropped 8; count of bases not matched to a gene: 6. CDR1 and CDR2 from the germline V gene are SGHDN and FVKESK. This CDR3 contains 16 residues.

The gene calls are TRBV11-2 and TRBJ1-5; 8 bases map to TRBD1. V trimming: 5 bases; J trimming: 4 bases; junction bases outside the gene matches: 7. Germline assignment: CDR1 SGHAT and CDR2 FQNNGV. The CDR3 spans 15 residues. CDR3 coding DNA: TGTGCCAGCAGCAGGACGGGACAGGAAAATCAGCCCCAGCATTTT. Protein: CASSRTGQENQPQHF. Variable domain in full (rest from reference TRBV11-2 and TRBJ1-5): EAGVAQSPRYKIIEKRQSVAFWCNPISGHATLYWYQQILGQGPKLLIQFQNNGVVDDSQLPKDRFSAERLKGVDSTLKIQPAKLEDSAVYLCASSRTGQENQPQHFGDGTRLSIL.

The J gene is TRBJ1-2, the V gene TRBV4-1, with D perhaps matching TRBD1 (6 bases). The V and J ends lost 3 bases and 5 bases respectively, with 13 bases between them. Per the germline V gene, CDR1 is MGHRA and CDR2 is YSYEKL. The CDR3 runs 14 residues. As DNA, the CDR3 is TGCGCCAGCAGCCACAAACAGGGTCAGTATGGCTACACCTTC. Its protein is CASSHKQGQYGYTF.

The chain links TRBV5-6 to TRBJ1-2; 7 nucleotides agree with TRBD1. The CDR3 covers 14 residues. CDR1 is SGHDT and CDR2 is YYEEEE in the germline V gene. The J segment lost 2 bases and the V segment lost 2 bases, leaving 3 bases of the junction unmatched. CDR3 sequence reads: CASSFPTGNYGYTF. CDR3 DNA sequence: TGTGCCAGCAGCTTTCCGACAGGGAACTATGGCTACACCTTC.

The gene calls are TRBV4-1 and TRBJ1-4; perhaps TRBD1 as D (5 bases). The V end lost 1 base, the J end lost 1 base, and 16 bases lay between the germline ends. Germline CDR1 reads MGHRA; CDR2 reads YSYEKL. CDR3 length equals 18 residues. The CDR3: CASSQGGSGGLTNEKLFF. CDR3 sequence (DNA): TGCGCCAGCAGCCAAGGGGGGTCGGGGGGGTTAACTAATGAAAAACTGTTTTTT.

Here the CDR3 DNA reads TGCAGCGTTGATTCTAGCGGGATAATGGGTGAGCAGTTCTTC. Its protein product is CSVDSSGIMGEQFF. The chain joins TRBV29-1 to TRBJ2-1, with 9 nucleotides matching TRBD2. This CDR3 has 14 amino acids. V lost 3 bases and J lost 9; bases outside the gene matches: 9. Germline lookup yields CDR1 SQVTM and CDR2 ANQGSEA.

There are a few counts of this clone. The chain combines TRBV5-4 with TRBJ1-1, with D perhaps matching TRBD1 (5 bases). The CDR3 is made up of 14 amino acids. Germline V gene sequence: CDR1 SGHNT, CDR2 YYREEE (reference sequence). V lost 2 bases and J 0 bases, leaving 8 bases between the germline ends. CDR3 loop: CASSFGRVNTEAFF. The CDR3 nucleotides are TGTGCCAGCAGCTTCGGCAGGGTGAACACTGAAGCTTTCTTT.

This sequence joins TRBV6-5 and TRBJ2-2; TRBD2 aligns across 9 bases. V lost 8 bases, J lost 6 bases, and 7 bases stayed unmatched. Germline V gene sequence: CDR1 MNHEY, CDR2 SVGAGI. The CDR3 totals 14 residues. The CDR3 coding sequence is TGTGCCAGCTCGGAGGCGGGAGGGCCCGGGGAGCTGTTTTTT. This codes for CASSEAGGPGELFF.

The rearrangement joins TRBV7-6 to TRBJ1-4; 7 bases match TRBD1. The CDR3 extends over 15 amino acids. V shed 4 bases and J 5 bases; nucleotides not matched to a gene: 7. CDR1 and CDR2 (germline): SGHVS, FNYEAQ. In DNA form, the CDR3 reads TGTGCCAGCAGCTCCAGCGGACAGGAAAATGAAAAACTGTTTTTT. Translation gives CASSSSGQENEKLFF.

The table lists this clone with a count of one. This CDR3 reads CASRLRTTTNEKLFF. The CDR3 nucleotides are TGTGCCAGCAGACTGAGGACAACAACTAATGAAAAACTGTTTTTT. This chain joins TRBV6-5 and TRBJ1-4; possibly TRBD1 for D (5 bases). Germline V CDR1 and CDR2: MNHEY, SVGAGI. Trimming pared 6 bases from V and 0 bases from J, leaving 11 bases between. The CDR3 runs to 15 residues.